This T cell receptor beta chain was profiled in a study of regulatory T cells in long-lasting Graves disease (dated by TCRdb to the early 2020s). For context, the study as a whole: Patients with newly diagnosed Graves' disease had been on antithyroid drugs for under 3 months. Persistent Graves' disease patients were compared with newly diagnosed Graves' disease patients by peripheral blood TCR sequencing and RNA sequencing. The study was registered as a clinical trial and conducted in China. A total of 33 samples underwent TCR sequencing: about 13 from persistent and roughly 20 from newly diagnosed Graves' disease patients.

The sample's time point label, decoded: newly diagnosed GD, antithyroid drugs for less than 3 months. RNA was extracted from PBMCs in TRIzol for both TCR sequencing and RNA sequencing. The diagnosis of Graves' disease followed American Thyroid Association guidelines. Patients were recruited from an endocrinology department in Xi'an, China. From each patient, approximately 9 milliliters of peripheral blood was collected into an EDTA anticoagulant tube. PBMCs were isolated by Ficoll Paque Plus density gradient separation without further T cell sorting. RNA quality was checked with an Agilent 2100 Bioanalyzer and agarose gel, and concentration with a NanoDrop 2000. From the cysteine through the phenylalanine, the CDR3 covers 13 amino acids. Only the CDR3 portion is preserved as DNA: 39 bases, with reading frame beginning at the first base. V and J lose 3 bases and 3 bases, and a span of 11 bases separates them. Sequences GTSNPN (CDR1) and SVGIG (CDR2) are obtained from the germline V gene (reference sequence).

Study-level results and caveats: Compared with newly diagnosed patients, patients with persistent Graves' disease had lower TCR Shannon entropy and fewer highly expanded clones, which suggests clonal expansion. The authors noted that the small sample size was a limitation that may lower accuracy. TRBV28, TRBJ1-2 and TRBJ2-5 were preferentially used in persistent disease, while TRBV20-1 and TRBJ2-1 were favored in newly diagnosed disease. More public clonotypes were shared among persistent patients (under 3,000) than among newly diagnosed patients (roughly 1,000). Sequencing and analysis were limited to the TCR beta chain. The study examined only peripheral blood because the primary lesion, thyroid tissue, could not be accessed.

Receptor amplification or capture employed multiplex PCR. The sequencing machine was an Illumina HiSeq 4000. TCR beta libraries were built with iRepertoire HTBI primers and Arm-PCR amplification of CDR3 regions. PCR products were gel purified before sequencing. The source study handled its data this way. A total of 62 TRBV and 14 TRBJ segments were identified across samples and were used for gene usage analysis of CDR3 amino acid clonotypes. COPE and FqMerger were used to merge filtered high-quality paired reads into contigs. BLAST was used to align contigs to IMGT TRBV, TRBD and TRBJ reference genes, with CDR3 defined following IMGT. Any clonotype with a frequency above 0.1% was counted as a highly expanded clone. Repertoire diversity was measured by Shannon entropy, and V-J evenness by the Gini coefficient. Clonotypes shared by more than one individual were considered public. Clones were called with MiXCR by TCRdb after fastp trimmed the public reads at Q25, and only in-frame beta chains were retained. A single entry per CDR3 protein holds the most common genes and DNA from its merged rows. These V and J calls are TCRdb output, not the study's own analysis. The sample data list about 440,000 distinct CDR3 sequences, and more than 12% of these were observed just once. The ten biggest clones cover 16% of the sample.

The table lists this clonotype with many counts. The antigen it recognizes is unknown. No much larger clonotype is one base removed from it; base qualities were not supplied. These same records also appear under a second study, on T cells in Graves' hyperthyroidism and ophthalmopathy. Taken from the second paper: Stable Graves' hyperthyroidism was defined as no progression to ophthalmopathy during 18 months of follow-up. Hyperthyroidism patients were newly diagnosed, with disease duration under 2 months, and aged 18 to 65 years. Exclusion was applied to patients with uncontrolled infections, other autoimmune diseases, pregnancy or lactation. Diagnoses relied on clinical symptoms, serum thyroxine and TRAb, thyroid ultrasound and orbital computed tomography. For the first round of RT-PCR on the TCR CDR3, the HTBI primer set was used together with the Qiagen OneStep RT-PCR kit. Blood samples also contained most of the expanded thyroid clonotypes (frequency above 0.001), which suggests that blood repertoires may reflect thyroid immune responses. A 13 V-J signature model separated ophthalmopathy from stable hyperthyroidism, with around 91% sensitivity and roughly 82% specificity in cross-validation and 80%/75% in testing. In validation, the model predicted progression to ophthalmopathy with approximately 71% sensitivity and 72% to 75% specificity, a median of about 6 months before onset. To identify distinguishing TCR V-J signatures, a discovery cohort of around 100 patients was used, comprising some 45 with Graves' ophthalmopathy and around 57 with stable Graves' hyperthyroidism. Prospective prediction of ophthalmopathy was tested in an independent validation cohort of some 19 hyperthyroidism patients and 17 patients who later progressed to ophthalmopathy. For training and testing, the roughly 97 patients in the discovery cohort were randomly divided in a 7:3 ratio. In more than five Graves' hyperthyroidism patients, the study also compared T-cell repertoires from thyroid tissue with T-cell repertoires from blood. Once sampling was done, hyperthyroidism patients were given methimazole at a starting dose of 30 mg daily, whereas ophthalmopathy patients were given high-dose intravenous methylprednisolone. Libraries were constructed in a second round of multiplex PCR, after which size selection and purification were performed. The libraries were sequenced on an Illumina HiSeq2000 using paired-end 100 bp reads. SOAPnuke was used to process the raw data, removing reads that contained adapters or uncalled bases, had a mean Phred below 15, or lacked an exact match to the constant primer or identifier. COPE v1.2.5 was used to merge the high-quality paired reads, and each unique nucleotide sequence was defined as a clonotype. Clonotypes were aligned to IMGT TRBV, TRBD and TRBJ reference segments using MiTCR v1.1. The analysis was restricted to V-J combinations with a frequency above 0.0001, which together covered just over 98% of the repertoires. The TCS score was defined as F50 (clonal expansion) divided by E x V (chaos), with BLOSUM62-based TCRdist calculated between CDR3 peptides within each V-J. Welch's t-statistics and random forest reduced 514 V-J features to about 12, which were used in a naive Bayes classifier (R e1071). Sample size was not statistically predetermined, and investigators were not blinded to group allocation. TCR Vbeta CDR3 sequencing of 140 or so peripheral blood samples (under 45 ophthalmopathy, 75 hyperthyroidism and roughly 17 progressor patients) is reported in the paper.

The source material was peripheral blood mononuclear cells (PBMCs), sampled at new diagnosis, from a patient treated with antithyroid drugs. Recombination linked TRBV30 to TRBJ1-1; the D gene lacks a confident call. The receptor was derived from a woman in her twenties or thirties with Graves disease. Donor details come from another sample of the same person, matched by shared clones. The sequence in DNA is TGTGCCTGGAGGGTTAGTCTTCACACTGAAGCTTTCTTT. Translated, this is CAWRVSLHTEAFF.